This T cell receptor (beta chain) is from a study of cytomegalovirus exposure and HLA in healthy donors. Study-level background: The early release's HLA-typed donors yielded tens of millions of unique TCRs. Overall study results and limits: Per a later analysis, HLA-associated TCR beta chains showed more clonal expansion than other, equally common TCR beta chains.

In the case of this clone: Its antigen is not identified.

Likely unrecorded immune exposures existed in these nominally healthy donors. Trimming cost V 3 bases and J 2 bases; bases outside gene matches: 7. The germline CDR1 and CDR2 sequences are SGHKS and YYEKEE (reference sequence). This CDR3 has 16 residues. Researchers ran the PCR with 60 Vbeta and 13 Jbeta primers. The table came from immunoSEQ multiplex PCR; TCRdb's copy has only in-frame clones and leaves some out. The sample holds about 110,000 clones; around 62% are singletons and the top ten take 3.8%. V is TRBV5-5 and J is TRBJ2-2; 7 positions match TRBD1. The clonotype was recovered from a man aged 25 to 40 in good health and CMV-seropositive. What was sequenced was PBMCs. CDR3 sequence: CASSYTGDINTGELFF. CDR3 in DNA: TGTGCCAGCAGCTACACAGGGGACATAAACACCGGGGAGCTGTTTTTT. Full variable domain (remainder filled in from reference TRBV5-5 and TRBJ2-2): DAGVTQSPTHLIKTRGQQVTLRCSPISGHKSVSWYQQVLGQGPQFIFQYYEKEERGRGNFPDRFSARQFPNYSSELNVNALLLGDSALYLCASSYTGDINTGELFFGEGSRLTVL.